Presented here are 6 T cell receptor beta chains from one specimen sequenced in a study of T cells in Graves' hyperthyroidism and ophthalmopathy. RNA transcripts yielded amplified TCR beta CDR3 regions. HTBI primers drove first-round RT-PCR of the TCR CDR3. Each CDR3 protein gets one entry after TCRdb re-called the multiplex PCR reads with MiXCR. The profile shows hundreds of thousands of distinct CDR3 sequences, 20% to 30% of them singletons. The specimen sequenced was blood. The receptors come from a man aged 35 to 55 with Graves' hyperthyroidism that later progressed to Graves' ophthalmopathy.

The chain combines TRBV11-2 with TRBJ2-7, with 11 nucleotides matching TRBD2. Germline V gene lookup returns CDR1 SGHAT and CDR2 FQNNGV. Losses at the gene ends were 0 bases for V and 3 bases for J; bases not matched to a gene: 1. The CDR3 has 15 amino acids. As DNA, the CDR3 is TGTGCCAGCAGCTTAGAACTAGCGGGGGACTACGAGCAGTACTTC. Translation gives CASSLELAGDYEQYF.

This clonotype appeared many times. The chain employs TRBV7-2 and TRBJ2-7; D possibly corresponds to TRBD1 (6 bases). The V and J ends lost 2 bases and 2 bases respectively, with 7 bases between them. The CDR3 is made up of 13 amino acids. Germline V gene lookup returns CDR1 SGHTA and CDR2 FQGNSA. CDR3 residues: CASSLRDTYEQYF. CDR3 nucleotide sequence: TGTGCCAGCAGCTTAAGGGACACCTACGAGCAGTACTTC.

The chain employs TRBV7-3 and TRBJ2-5; D is perhaps TRBD2 (5 bases). Trimming pared 4 bases from V and 5 bases from J, leaving 14 bases between. The length of the CDR3 is 14 residues. Germline loops: CDR1 SGHTA, CDR2 FQGTGA. The CDR3 DNA reads as TGTGCCAGCAGCTCCCTCGGCGGGTTCGAGACCCAGTACTTC. This encodes CASSSLGGFETQYF. The entire variable domain, with the rest obtained from reference TRBV7-3 and TRBJ2-5, is as follows: GAGVSQTPSNKVTEKGKYVELRCDPISGHTALYWYRQSLGQGPEFLIYFQGTGAADDSGLPNDRFFAVRPEGSVSTLKIQRTERGDSAVYLCASSSLGGFETQYFGPGTRLLVL.

Ten or more counts support this clonotype. The chain uses TRBV19 and TRBJ1-1; D might be TRBD1 (5 bases). Per germline, CDR1 LNHDA and CDR2 SQIVND (reference sequence). V lost 2 bases, J lost 4 bases, and 14 bases lay in between. The CDR3 loop spans 15 amino acids. The CDR3 DNA reads as TGTGCCAGTAGTATATTGGGATCGGGGGTCACTGAAGCTTTCTTT. Amino acids: CASSILGSGVTEAFF.

This clonotype occurred many times. This chain joins TRBV7-7 and TRBJ1-1; TRBD1 aligns across 8 bases. The CDR3 is 20 amino acids. Trimming removed 2 bases from V and 0 bases from J; junction bases left unmatched: 17. The germline CDR1 and CDR2 sequences are SSHAT and FNYEAQ (reference sequence). CDR3 residues: CASSLIPDRDRSRMNTEAFF. As DNA, the CDR3 is TGTGCCAGCAGCTTAATCCCGGACAGGGACCGCTCTAGGATGAACACTGAAGCTTTCTTT.

V and J are TRBV4-3 and TRBJ1-3; D unclear. The CDR3 is 18 residues long. V lost 0 bases and J 0 bases, leaving 15 bases between the germline ends. Germline V gene sequence: CDR1 LGHNA, CDR2 YSLEER. The CDR3: CASSQEWVKTGSGNTIYF. CDR3 nucleotides: TGCGCCAGCAGCCAAGAGTGGGTGAAGACGGGCTCTGGAAACACCATATATTTT.